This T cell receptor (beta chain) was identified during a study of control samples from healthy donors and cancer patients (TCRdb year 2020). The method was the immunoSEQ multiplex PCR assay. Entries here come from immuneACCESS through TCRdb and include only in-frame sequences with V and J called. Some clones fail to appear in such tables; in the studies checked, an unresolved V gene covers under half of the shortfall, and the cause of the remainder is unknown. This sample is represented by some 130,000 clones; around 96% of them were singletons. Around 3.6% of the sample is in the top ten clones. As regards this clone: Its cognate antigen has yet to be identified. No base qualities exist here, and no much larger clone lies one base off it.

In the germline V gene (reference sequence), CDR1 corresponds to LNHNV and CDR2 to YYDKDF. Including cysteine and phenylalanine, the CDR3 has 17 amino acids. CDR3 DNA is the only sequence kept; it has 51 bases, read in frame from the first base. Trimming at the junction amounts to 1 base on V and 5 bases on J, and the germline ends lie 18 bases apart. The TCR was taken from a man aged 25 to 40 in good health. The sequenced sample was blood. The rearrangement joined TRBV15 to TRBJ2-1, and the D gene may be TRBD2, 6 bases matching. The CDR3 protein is CATSRVETAPGDNEQFF. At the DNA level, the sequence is TGTGCCACCAGCAGAGTTGAGACTGCCCCGGGGGACAATGAGCAGTTCTTC. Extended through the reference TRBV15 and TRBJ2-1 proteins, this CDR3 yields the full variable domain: DAMVIQNPRYQVTQFGKPVTLSCSQTLNHNVMYWYQQKSSQAPKLLFHYYDKDFNNEADTPDNFQSRRPNTSFCFLDIRSPGLGDTAMYLCATSRVETAPGDNEQFFGPGTRLTVL.